The source of this T cell receptor beta chain is a study of shared clonotypes between healthy human individuals. At the level of the study: Plates per donor: three CD4 naive, three CD4 memory, two CD8 naive, one CD8 memory.

All participating donors were Caucasian adults from Nashville, Tennessee. Study-wide results and caveats: Non-shared clonotypes had lower generation probabilities than those shared by all four donors.

Only a few counts were recorded for this clone. Its target is unknown. The authors distributed each subset's genomic DNA evenly over several immunoSEQ plates. Profiled with immunoSEQ multiplex PCR; TCRdb holds only in-frame clones, not every one. The data hold over a million clones, with about four fifths observed a single time. Sequencing was done on a sample of memory CD4+ T cells from PBMCs. The subset was: CD45RA-negative fraction. The source of this sequence is a young man in good health. Some clones in this sample may be carry-over from other donors' samples.

CDR3 DNA sequence: TGTGCCAGCAGCTTAGTAGGTAGGGGCAGGGAGAACACTGAAGCTTTCTTT. It translates to CASSLVGRGRENTEAFF. The rearrangement joins TRBV7-9 to TRBJ1-1; possibly TRBD1 for D (5 bases). The V and J ends lost 1 base and 1 base respectively, with 16 bases between them. Looked up from germline, CDR1 is SEHNR and CDR2 is FQNEAQ (reference sequence). CDR3 size: 17 residues.